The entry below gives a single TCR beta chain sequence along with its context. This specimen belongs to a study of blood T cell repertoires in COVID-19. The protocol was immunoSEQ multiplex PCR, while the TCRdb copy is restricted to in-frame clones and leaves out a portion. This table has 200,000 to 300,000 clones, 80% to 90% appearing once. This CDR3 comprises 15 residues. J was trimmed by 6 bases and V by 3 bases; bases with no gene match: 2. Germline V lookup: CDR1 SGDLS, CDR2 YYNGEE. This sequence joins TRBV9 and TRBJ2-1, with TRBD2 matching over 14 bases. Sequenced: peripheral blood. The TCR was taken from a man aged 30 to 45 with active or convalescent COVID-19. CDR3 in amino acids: CASSGLAGGRNEQFF. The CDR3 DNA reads TGTGCCAGCAGCGGACTAGCGGGGGGGCGCAATGAGCAGTTCTTC.